Below, 10 T cell receptor beta chains from the same sample are listed, as sequenced in a study of sequential checkpoint blockade in melanoma. Treatment reported: randomized to nivolumab then ipilimumab (arm A) or the reverse (arm B). Some clones are missing from TCRdb's copy, which holds only in-frame ones; the method was immunoSEQ multiplex PCR. This table holds tens of thousands of clones, approximately 81% found once. Sample: CD8+ T cells sorted from blood (inferred from file names), taken from a patient given nivolumab and ipilimumab in sequence. Receptors originate from a human donor with melanoma.

This rearrangement joins TRBV4-3 to TRBJ2-1; 9 bases line up with TRBD2. With V trimmed by 0 bases and J by 4 bases, 7 bases remained unmatched. In germline, CDR1 is LGHNA, CDR2 YSLEER. The CDR3 is 17 residues long. CDR3 bases: TGCGCCAGCAGCCAAGATCGCCATAGCGGGGGATACAATGAGCAGTTCTTC. This encodes CASSQDRHSGGYNEQFF.

The chain uses TRBV27 and TRBJ2-1; 7 positions agree with TRBD1. CDR1 is MNHEY, CDR2 SMNVEV, per germline (reference sequence). There are 11 residues in the CDR3. J was trimmed by 12 bases and V by 2 bases; bases with no gene match: 1. In DNA, the CDR3 is TGTGCCAGCAGTTTAAGGGACAGGCAGTTCTTC. It is translated as CASSLRDRQFF.

This sequence joins TRBV19 and TRBJ2-1, with D perhaps matching TRBD1 (6 bases). V was trimmed by 0 bases and J by 10 bases, leaving 16 bases between them. Germline CDR1 reads LNHDA; CDR2 reads SQIVND (reference sequence). This CDR3 spans 15 amino acids. The CDR3 protein is CASSIDTGWGGEQFF. The DNA for the CDR3 is TGTGCCAGTAGTATAGACACAGGGTGGGGTGGGGAGCAGTTCTTC.

V usage is TRBV19 and J usage is TRBJ2-2, with 8 bases fitting TRBD1. The CDR3 is 15 amino acids. Germline values: CDR1 LNHDA, CDR2 SQIVND (reference sequence). V lost 3 bases to trimming and J lost 3 bases; unmatched junction nucleotides: 3. The CDR3 coding sequence is TGTGCCAGTAGTATTCTACAGGGGGACACCGGGGAGCTGTTTTTT. This translates into CASSILQGDTGELFF.

The chain uses TRBV15 and TRBJ1-1; TRBD1 matches 7 bases. Germline V gene data show CDR1 as LNHNV and CDR2 as YYDKDF (reference sequence). J lost 5 bases, V lost 5 bases, and 5 bases had no gene match. The CDR3 sequence is 13 residues long. The CDR3 reads CATSVHRGTEAFF. In DNA, the CDR3 is TGTGCCACCAGCGTACACAGGGGAACTGAAGCTTTCTTT.

The CDR3 region is CASSLNGDSSYEQYF. As DNA, the CDR3 is TGTGCCAGCAGCTTAAACGGTGACAGCTCCTACGAGCAGTACTTC. This chain connects TRBV11-1 to TRBJ2-7, with D possibly being TRBD1 (5 bases). This CDR3 is 15 amino acids long. Trimming left V 2 bases short and J 0 bases short, with 11 bases between. The germline V gene encodes CDR1 SGHAT and CDR2 FQDESV (reference sequence).

This clone is deemed medium-sized. The V and J genes are TRBV12-5 and TRBJ1-5; 8 nucleotides line up with TRBD1. CDR3 length: 14 residues. The junction had 9 bases not matched to a gene; V was cut back by 7 bases and J by 7 bases. The germline gives CDR1 LGHNT, CDR2 FRNRAP. This CDR3 reads CASALQGARQPQHF. CDR3 DNA: TGTGCTAGTGCCCTGCAGGGGGCCCGCCAGCCCCAGCATTTT.

The V gene is TRBV15, the J gene TRBJ2-1; no firm D call. Germline V CDR1 and CDR2: LNHNV, YYDKDF (reference sequence). V was shortened by 4 bases and J by 9 bases, with 16 bases between the two germline ends. CDR3 size: 14 residues. CDR3 sequence (DNA): TGTGCCACCAGCACTAGACCCACGGCCAGTGAGCAGTTCTTC. This sequence encodes CATSTRPTASEQFF.

The CDR3 here is CASSPPLAGASDTQYF. The CDR3 DNA reads as TGTGCCAGCTCCCCTCCACTGGCGGGAGCCTCCGATACGCAGTATTTT. The J gene is TRBJ2-3, the V gene TRBV7-9, with 7 nucleotides matching TRBD2. CDR1 SEHNR and CDR2 FQNEAQ come from the germline V gene (reference sequence). V gave up 8 bases and J gave up 6 bases; unmatched junction bases: 17. This CDR3 is built from 16 residues.

The count of this clone is one. The chain links TRBV4-3 to TRBJ1-2, with 8 bases identical to TRBD1. The CDR3 has 20 residues. The trim removed 0 bases at V and 4 bases at J, leaving 19 bases unmatched. Germline V gene sequence: CDR1 LGHNA, CDR2 YSLEER. Here the CDR3 DNA reads TGCGCCAGCAGCCAAGATCCCCCAGGGGGCGAGGGAGCTGGAGGCTATGGCTACACCTTC. Translated: CASSQDPPGGEGAGGYGYTF.